This T cell receptor (beta chain) originates from a study of T-cell reconstitution after alpha-beta-depleted transplantation in children. General study points: A year had passed since transplant, and T-cell counts and diversity by then came mostly from newly produced T cells.

The CDR3 is made up of 10 amino acids. This clonotype was found once. Antigen: not known. Preparation of the TCRbeta library involved a method that used unique molecular identifiers. Each CDR3 protein gets one entry after TCRdb re-called the PCR reads with MiXCR. The sample lists 300,000 to 400,000 distinct CDR3 sequences; roughly 17% were seen once. This chain uses TRBV21-1 with TRBJ2-7. TRBV21-1 is designated a pseudogene. The material was PBMCs, mostly from graft donor cells, obtained 360 days after TCRalphabeta/CD19-depleted stem cell transplant. The sequence was collected from a male patient between 2 and 10 years old who had a stem cell transplant for acute lymphoblastic leukemia, so the T cells may come from the graft donor. CDR3 bases: TGTGCCAGCACGAAATACGAGCAGTACTTC. Translation: CASTKYEQYF.